These 21 T cell receptor beta chains share one sample of origin, sequenced in a study of CD8+ T cells in alopecia areata. Treatment denoted: oral pan-JAK inhibitor, 5-10 mg twice daily. Investigators isolated RNA and reverse transcribed it into cDNA to act as the sequencing template. Repertoires were generated with immunoSEQ multiplex PCR, while TCRdb's copy carries only in-frame clones and drops some. The sample consists of about 120,000 clones, around three fifths of them appearing once. The sequencing used CD8+ T cells sorted from blood, collected at week 24, from a patient treated with tofacitinib. These receptors all stem from a human donor with alopecia areata.

In regard to this clone: Other DNA sequences in this specimen translate into the identical CDR3. This chain connects TRBV30 to TRBJ2-2; unclear D gene. The germline CDR1 and CDR2 sequences are GTSNPN and SVGIG (reference sequence). This CDR3 contains 11 residues. Trimming left V 0 bases short and J 5 bases short, with 1 base between. CDR3 loop: CAWSVTGELFF. The DNA for the CDR3 is TGTGCCTGGAGTGTTACCGGGGAGCTGTTTTTT.

The chain carries TRBV5-6 and TRBJ1-1; D is possibly TRBD1 (5 bases). The CDR3 is made up of 11 amino acids. The V end lost 6 bases, the J end lost 5 bases, and 8 bases lay between the germline ends. From germline, CDR1 is SGHDT and CDR2 YYEEEE. The CDR3 protein is CASIQGTEAFF. For the CDR3, the DNA is TGTGCCAGCATCCAGGGAACTGAAGCTTTCTTT.

This clone was seen more than once but under ten times. The chain is built from TRBV30 and TRBJ1-2, with D unresolved. V was pared by 0 bases and J by 6 bases, with 8 bases between. The V gene's germline CDR1 is GTSNPN and CDR2 SVGIG (reference sequence). The CDR3 loop spans 12 amino acids. CDR3 coding DNA: TGTGCCTGGAGTGTACTTGGGGATGGCTACACCTTC. It is translated as CAWSVLGDGYTF.

The chain recombines TRBV6-5 with TRBJ1-5; 7 nucleotides line up with TRBD1. The CDR3 is 14 residues long. Losses at the gene ends were 4 bases for V and 4 bases for J; bases not matched to a gene: 4. CDR1 is MNHEY and CDR2 is SVGAGI in the germline V gene. The CDR3 loop reads CASSSGQVNQPQHF. The CDR3 nucleotides read TGTGCCAGCAGTTCTGGACAGGTGAATCAGCCCCAGCATTTT.

This clone was found a few times. The sample has other DNA sequences that encode this CDR3 too. This chain joins TRBV6-6 and TRBJ1-1; D gene uncertain. CDR1 is MNHNY, CDR2 SVGAGI, per germline (reference sequence). This CDR3 contains 11 residues. The ends were cut back, 2 bases at V and 5 bases at J, with 3 bases in the middle. In nucleotides, the CDR3 is TGTGCCAGCAGTTACGGGACTGAAGCTTTCTTT. It is translated as CASSYGTEAFF.

This clone came up a few times. The chain uses TRBV13 and TRBJ1-3; no firm D call. The germline V gene has CDR1 PRHDT and CDR2 FYEKMQ (reference sequence). V was trimmed by 3 bases and J by 0 bases, leaving 6 bases between them. CDR3 length: 14 residues. The CDR3 is CASSLAASGNTIYF. CDR3 DNA sequence: TGTGCCAGCAGCTTGGCGGCCTCTGGAAACACCATATATTTT.

The rearrangement joins TRBV5-1 to TRBJ2-3, with 8 bases that match TRBD1. V trimming: 0 bases; J trimming: 1 base; junction bases outside the gene matches: 10. Germline assignment: CDR1 SGHRS and CDR2 YFSETQ. The CDR3 totals 18 residues. CDR3 coding DNA: TGCGCCAGCAGCTTGGGCGGAAGACCGGGACAGGGCACAGATACGCAGTATTTT. Protein sequence: CASSLGGRPGQGTDTQYF.

This clone was counted between two and nine times. V and J are TRBV14 and TRBJ2-2; D uncertain. V was shortened by 2 bases and J by 7 bases, with 11 bases between the two germline ends. Germline CDR1 SGHDN, CDR2 FVKESK. CDR3 size: 14 residues. The chain's CDR3 is CASSQSGSNGELFF. In DNA form, the CDR3 reads TGTGCCAGCAGCCAATCAGGAAGTAACGGGGAGCTGTTTTTT.

This clone was seen a few times. The rearrangement uses TRBV21-1 and TRBJ2-2; TRBD2 is the table's D call and was not checked against the DNA. TRBV21-1 is termed a pseudogene. The CDR3 loop spans 14 amino acids. The CDR3 DNA reads TGTGCCAGCAGGGGACTAGCCGTCACCGGGGAGCTGTTTTTT. Translation: CASRGLAVTGELFF.

The V gene is TRBV27, the J gene TRBJ2-5, with 7 nucleotides matching TRBD1. J was trimmed by 5 bases and V by 5 bases; bases with no gene match: 5. The CDR3 is 13 amino acids. Germline CDR1 is MNHEY and CDR2 is SMNVEV (reference sequence). The CDR3 is CASSDRVWETQYF. CDR3 in DNA: TGTGCCAGCAGTGACAGGGTATGGGAGACCCAGTACTTC.

The V gene is TRBV6-5, the J gene TRBJ2-7; TRBD1 might be the D (5 bases). The CDR3 is made up of 13 amino acids. Trimming took 4 bases from V and 0 from J, leaving 7 bases between them. Germline V gene sequence: CDR1 MNHEY, CDR2 SVGAGI. CDR3 sequence: CASSLGHSYEQYF. CDR3 in DNA: TGTGCCAGCAGTTTAGGACACTCCTACGAGCAGTACTTC.

The V and J genes are TRBV7-2 and TRBJ1-1; D unclear. Germline values: CDR1 SGHTA, CDR2 FQGNSA. The V end was cut by 1 base, the J end by 5 bases, with 17 bases between. The CDR3 consists of 16 residues. The DNA of the CDR3 is TGTGCCAGCAGCTTAGTCCCCACCCTACGGGGTACTGAAGCTTTCTTT. Its protein product is CASSLVPTLRGTEAFF.

This chain uses TRBV6-4 with TRBJ2-1; 14 bases match TRBD2. With V trimmed by 4 bases and J by 8 bases, 4 bases remained unmatched. CDR3 length: 15 amino acids. The germline V gene has CDR1 MRHNA and CDR2 SNTAGT. CDR3 in DNA: TGTGCCAGCAGTGCGACTAGCGGGGGGGCCGATGAGCAGTTCTTC. It yields the protein CASSATSGGADEQFF.

This clone showed up just a few times. The CDR3 DNA follows: TGCGCCAGCAGCCAAGATATGGCTAGCGGGGAATACAATGAGCAGTTCTTC. It is translated as CASSQDMASGEYNEQFF. V and J are TRBV4-1 and TRBJ2-1; 9 positions agree with TRBD2. This CDR3 contains 17 residues. The V and J ends lost 0 bases and 4 bases, in that order; junction bases with no gene match: 7. Germline CDR1 is MGHRA and CDR2 is YSYEKL.

The chain recombines TRBV5-1 with TRBJ2-5; the D gene is possibly TRBD2 (7 bases). Per germline, CDR1 SGHRS and CDR2 YFSETQ. This CDR3 comprises 15 residues. Trimming left V 0 bases short and J 1 base short, with 10 bases between. Here the CDR3 DNA reads TGCGCCAGCAGCTTGGACGGGGGGCTCCAAGAGACCCAGTACTTC. Translating it yields CASSLDGGLQETQYF.

The chain uses TRBV2 and TRBJ1-1, with a tentative D call TRBD1 (6 bases). The CDR3 contains 14 residues. Germline CDR1 reads SNHLY; CDR2 reads FYNNEI. The ends were cut back, 6 bases at V and 1 base at J, with 12 bases in the middle. The CDR3 DNA sequence: TGTGCCAGCAGGTCAAGGGGGGAGAACACTGAAGCTTTCTTT. Its protein is CASRSRGENTEAFF.

This chain links TRBV7-9 with TRBJ1-4; no clear D. The CDR3 sequence is 13 residues long. CDR1 and CDR2 (germline): SEHNR, FQNEAQ (reference sequence). The ends were cut back, 4 bases at V and 6 bases at J, with 9 bases in the middle. In DNA form, the CDR3 reads TGTGCCAGCAGCTACGAGATGGATGAAAAACTGTTTTTT. Its protein product is CASSYEMDEKLFF. Together with reference TRBV7-9 and TRBJ1-4, the CDR3 gives the full variable domain: DTGVSQNPRHKITKRGQNVTFRCDPISEHNRLYWYRQTLGQGPEFLTYFQNEAQLEKSRLLSDRFSAERPKGSFSTLEIQRTEQGDSAMYLCASSYEMDEKLFFGSGTQLSVL.

J is TRBJ2-3 and V is TRBV6-5, with D possibly matching TRBD2 (6 bases). CDR1 and CDR2 from the germline V gene are MNHEY and SVGAGI. The CDR3 is made up of 16 amino acids. Trimming shortened V by 0 bases and J by 5 bases, and 15 bases separated the two germline ends. CDR3 region: CASSYSGTELLDTQYF. CDR3 DNA: TGTGCCAGCAGTTACTCGGGGACTGAACTGCTAGATACGCAGTATTTT.

This chain joins TRBV5-6 and TRBJ1-6, with 7 nucleotides matching TRBD1. V lost 0 bases to trimming and J lost 7 bases; unmatched junction nucleotides: 7. The length of the CDR3 is 16 residues. Germline V gene sequence: CDR1 SGHDT, CDR2 YYEEEE. Written as DNA, the CDR3 is TGTGCCAGCAGCTTGGGTCACAGGGGATGGAATTCACCCCTCCACTTT. Protein sequence: CASSLGHRGWNSPLHF.

The genes are TRBV7-9 and TRBJ2-1; D gene unclear. From germline, CDR1 is SEHNR and CDR2 FQNEAQ (reference sequence). The CDR3 runs 12 residues. The V gene lost 3 bases and the J gene lost 6 bases, with 6 bases spanning the gap. CDR3 coding DNA: TGTGCCAGCAGCTTCGACGTCAATGAGCAGTTCTTC. This gives the protein CASSFDVNEQFF.

The chain has TRBV2 and TRBJ2-5; 10 nucleotides agree with TRBD2. In germline, CDR1 is SNHLY, CDR2 FYNNEI. The CDR3 totals 15 residues. V shed 4 bases, J shed 4 bases, and the junction held 6 bases outside the gene matches. CDR3 protein: CASSGRWTSGETQYF. CDR3 DNA sequence: TGTGCCAGCAGTGGCCGGTGGACTAGCGGAGAGACCCAGTACTTC.